Included here is one TCR beta chain sequence, with context. No antigen is known for it. The data stem from a study of shared clonotypes between healthy human individuals. General study findings and limits: The study generally estimated greater richness for naive than memory subsets.

Trimming removed 0 bases at V and 2 bases at J, with 10 bases between. Germline CDR1 is SGDLS and CDR2 is YYNGEE. The CDR3 loop spans 15 amino acids. Only in-frame clones appear in the TCRdb table, and some are missing; sequencing was by immunoSEQ multiplex PCR. The data show 1,100,000 or so clones, with around 78% seen just once and 0.4% to 0.55% held by the top ten. The receptor's source is a man between 18 and 29 years old in good health. Some clones in this sample may be carry-over from other donors' samples. Input material: memory CD4+ T cells from PBMCs. Noted subset: CD45RA-negative fraction. The genes are TRBV9 and TRBJ2-3; D tentatively reads TRBD1 or TRBD2 (5 bases each). The DNA of the CDR3 is TGTGCCAGCAGCGTAGGGGGGTTTTCCACAGATACGCAGTATTTT. Protein sequence: CASSVGGFSTDTQYF.